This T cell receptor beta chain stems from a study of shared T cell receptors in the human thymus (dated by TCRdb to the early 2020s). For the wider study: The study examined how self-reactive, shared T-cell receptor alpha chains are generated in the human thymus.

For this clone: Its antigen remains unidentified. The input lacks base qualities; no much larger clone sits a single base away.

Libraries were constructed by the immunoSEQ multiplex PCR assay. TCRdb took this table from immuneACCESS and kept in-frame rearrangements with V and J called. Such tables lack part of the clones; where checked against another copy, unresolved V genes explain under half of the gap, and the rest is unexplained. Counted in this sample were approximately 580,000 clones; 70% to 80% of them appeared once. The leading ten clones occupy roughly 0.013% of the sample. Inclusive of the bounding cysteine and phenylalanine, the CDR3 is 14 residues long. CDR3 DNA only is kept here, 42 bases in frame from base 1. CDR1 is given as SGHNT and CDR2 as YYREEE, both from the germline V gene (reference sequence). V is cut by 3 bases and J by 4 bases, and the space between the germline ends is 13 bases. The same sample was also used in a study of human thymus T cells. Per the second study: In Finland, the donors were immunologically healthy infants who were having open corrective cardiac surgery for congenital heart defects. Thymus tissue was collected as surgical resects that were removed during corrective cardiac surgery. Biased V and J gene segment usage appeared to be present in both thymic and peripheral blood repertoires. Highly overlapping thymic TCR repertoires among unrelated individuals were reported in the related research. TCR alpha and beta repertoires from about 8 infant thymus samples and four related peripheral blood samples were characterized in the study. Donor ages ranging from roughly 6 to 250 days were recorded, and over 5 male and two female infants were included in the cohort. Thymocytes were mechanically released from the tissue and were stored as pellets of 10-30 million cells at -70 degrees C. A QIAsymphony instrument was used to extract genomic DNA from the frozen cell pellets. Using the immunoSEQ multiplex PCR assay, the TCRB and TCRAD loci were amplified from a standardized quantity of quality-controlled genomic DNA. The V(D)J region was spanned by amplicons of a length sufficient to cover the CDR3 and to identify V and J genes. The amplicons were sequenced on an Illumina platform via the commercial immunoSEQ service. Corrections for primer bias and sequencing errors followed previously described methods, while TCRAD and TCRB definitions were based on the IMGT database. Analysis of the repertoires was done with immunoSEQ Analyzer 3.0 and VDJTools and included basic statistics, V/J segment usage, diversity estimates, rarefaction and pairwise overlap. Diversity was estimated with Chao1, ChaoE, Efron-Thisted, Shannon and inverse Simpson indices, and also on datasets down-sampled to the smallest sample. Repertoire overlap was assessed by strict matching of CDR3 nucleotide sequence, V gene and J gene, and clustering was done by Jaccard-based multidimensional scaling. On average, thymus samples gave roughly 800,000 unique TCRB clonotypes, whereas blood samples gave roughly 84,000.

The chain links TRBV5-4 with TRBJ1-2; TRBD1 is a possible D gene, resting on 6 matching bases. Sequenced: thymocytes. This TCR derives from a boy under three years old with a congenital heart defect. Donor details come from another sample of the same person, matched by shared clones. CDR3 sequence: CASSSDRFGYGYTF. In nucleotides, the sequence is TGTGCCAGCAGCTCTGACAGGTTCGGCTATGGCTACACCTTC.